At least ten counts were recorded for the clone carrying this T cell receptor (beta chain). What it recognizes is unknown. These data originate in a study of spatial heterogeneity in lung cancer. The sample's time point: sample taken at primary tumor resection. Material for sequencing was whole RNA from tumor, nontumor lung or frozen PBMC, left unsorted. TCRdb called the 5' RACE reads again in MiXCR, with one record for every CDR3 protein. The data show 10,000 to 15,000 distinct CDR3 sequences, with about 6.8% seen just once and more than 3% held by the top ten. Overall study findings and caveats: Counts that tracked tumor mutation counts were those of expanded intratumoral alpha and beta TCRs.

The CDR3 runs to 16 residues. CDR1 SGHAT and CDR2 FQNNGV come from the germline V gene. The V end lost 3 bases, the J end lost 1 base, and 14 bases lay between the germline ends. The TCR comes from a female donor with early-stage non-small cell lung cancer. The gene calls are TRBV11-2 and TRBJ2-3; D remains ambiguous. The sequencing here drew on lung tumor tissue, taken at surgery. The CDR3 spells CASSFEPVRGTDTQYF. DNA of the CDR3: TGTGCCAGCAGCTTCGAGCCCGTAAGGGGCACAGATACGCAGTATTTT.